The 20 T cell receptor beta chains reported below all come from one sample, sequenced in a study of control samples from healthy donors and cancer patients. Measured with immunoSEQ multiplex PCR; TCRdb has only the in-frame clones, and not every one. The table has about 130,000 clones, more than 90% seen once; the top ten hold less than 7%. Material: blood. The receptors originated from a young man in good health.

The CDR3 bases are TGTGCTAGTGGTACAGAGAATGAGCAGTTCTTC. Its translation is CASGTENEQFF. The genes are TRBV12-5 and TRBJ2-1; D not resolved. The CDR3 consists of 11 residues. In germline, CDR1 is LGHNT, CDR2 FRNRAP. The germline V and J ends were trimmed by 5 bases and 7 bases, with 6 bases remaining between them.

The chain is built from TRBV19 and TRBJ2-3; D is unresolved. There are 13 residues in the CDR3. Trimming took off 2 bases at V and 4 bases at J, with 7 bases between the two ends. Per the germline V gene, CDR1 is LNHDA and CDR2 is SQIVND (reference sequence). CDR3 nucleotide sequence: TGTGCCAGTAGTATAACGGATTCAGATACGCAGTATTTT. Its protein is CASSITDSDTQYF.

The chain couples TRBV6-5 to TRBJ2-1, with 11 positions matching TRBD2. V dropped 1 base and J dropped 9; count of bases not matched to a gene: 2. The CDR3 runs 14 residues. Germline lookup yields CDR1 MNHEY and CDR2 SVGAGI. Here the CDR3 DNA reads TGTGCCAGCAGTTACTTAGCGGGGGGGGGTGAGCAGTTCTTC. Translation gives CASSYLAGGGEQFF.

The chain couples TRBV5-4 to TRBJ2-3; D call uncertain. Germline V CDR1 and CDR2: SGHNT, YYREEE (reference sequence). There are 14 residues in the CDR3. Deletions cut 2 bases from V and 2 bases from J, with 9 bases between. The CDR3 DNA reads TGTGCCAGCAGCTTTGACAACTCCACAGATACGCAGTATTTT. Encoded protein: CASSFDNSTDTQYF.

The chain carries TRBV9 and TRBJ1-1; D call uncertain. The V end was cut by 0 bases, the J end by 1 base, with 7 bases between. The CDR3 contains 14 residues. Per the germline V gene, CDR1 is SGDLS and CDR2 is YYNGEE. CDR3 DNA sequence: TGTGCCAGCAGCGTAGGTGGCTCGAACACTGAAGCTTTCTTT. Translating gives CASSVGGSNTEAFF.

J is TRBJ1-2 and V is TRBV27; the D is unclear. V lost 2 bases to trimming and J lost 2 bases, with 6 bases between them. CDR1 is MNHEY, CDR2 SMNVEV, per germline (reference sequence). The CDR3 is 13 residues long. The CDR3 nucleotides read TGTGCCAGCAGTTTAGGGGTAAACTATGGCTACACCTTC. It yields the protein CASSLGVNYGYTF.

The rearrangement joins TRBV19 to TRBJ2-2, with a possible D match to TRBD1 (5 bases). Trimming removed 3 bases from V and 4 bases from J, with 15 bases in between. The CDR3 covers 16 residues. In germline, CDR1 is LNHDA, CDR2 SQIVND (reference sequence). This CDR3 reads CASSIRQGWVTGELFF. CDR3 coding DNA: TGTGCCAGTAGTATCCGCCAGGGATGGGTCACCGGGGAGCTGTTTTTT.

This clone was picked up one time. The chain carries TRBV6-5 and TRBJ2-2; no definite D call. Germline V gene lookup returns CDR1 MNHEY and CDR2 SVGAGI. Trimming removed 6 bases at V and 6 bases at J, with 11 bases between. The CDR3 extends over 13 amino acids. For the CDR3, the DNA is TGTGCCAGCAGAATTGTAGTAGCCGGGGAGCTGTTTTTT. Encoded protein: CASRIVVAGELFF.

This chain links TRBV9 with TRBJ2-5; possibly TRBD2 for D (5 bases). V was cut by 4 bases and J by 5 bases, with 18 bases left in between. Germline assignment: CDR1 SGDLS and CDR2 YYNGEE. This CDR3 has 15 amino acids. As DNA, the CDR3 is TGTGCCAGCAGCCCAACCAGCGGAATCGGGGAGACCCAGTACTTC. It codes for CASSPTSGIGETQYF.

The chain uses TRBV4-1 and TRBJ2-7, with 10 bases that match TRBD1. Germline-derived CDR1 and CDR2 are MGHRA and YSYEKL. V gave up 0 bases and J gave up 6 bases; unmatched junction bases: 2. The CDR3 spans 14 residues. CDR3 DNA: TGCGCCAGCAGCCAAGATCGACAGGGGGCCGAGCAGTACTTC. Amino acids: CASSQDRQGAEQYF.

This chain connects TRBV11-2 to TRBJ2-3; weak D call: TRBD2 (6 bases). CDR1 is SGHAT and CDR2 is FQNNGV in the germline V gene. The CDR3 totals 15 residues. The V and J ends lost 1 base and 4 bases respectively, with 12 bases between them. The CDR3 region has the DNA TGTGCCAGCAGCTTAGCAGCAGGAGGGGCAGATACGCAGTATTTT. Translated, it gives CASSLAAGGADTQYF.

The CDR3 nucleotides read TGTGCCAGCAGCCTTAGAACCAAAGAGCCCCAGCATTTT. Translation gives CASSLRTKEPQHF. This rearrangement joins TRBV3-1 (or the pseudogene TRBV3-2) to TRBJ1-5; D remains ambiguous. The germline gives CDR1 LGHDT, CDR2 YNNKEL (reference sequence). The V and J ends lost 4 bases and 8 bases respectively, with 12 bases between them. CDR3 length: 13 amino acids.

The rearrangement links TRBV2 to TRBJ2-7; unclear D gene. Trimming took off 10 bases at V and 0 bases at J, with 22 bases between the two ends. Germline CDR1 is SNHLY and CDR2 is FYNNEI. This CDR3 has 16 residues. The CDR3 region is CATQSSATTSSYEQYF. The DNA of the CDR3 is TGTGCCACCCAGTCCTCAGCGACAACGTCCTCCTACGAGCAGTACTTC.

The chain couples TRBV18 to TRBJ2-7, with TRBD1 as a possible D gene (5 bases). This CDR3 has 14 residues. Germline V lookup: CDR1 KGHSH, CDR2 LQKENI. V shed 2 bases and J shed 3 bases, with 11 bases lying between them. The CDR3 nucleotides are TGTGCCAGCTCACCAGTTGCAGGGTTCTACGAGCAGTACTTC. This translates into CASSPVAGFYEQYF.

This clone was counted a single time. This rearrangement joins TRBV19 to TRBJ1-4; D uncertain. V dropped 4 bases and J dropped 5 bases, with 8 bases sitting between them. This CDR3 contains 13 residues. Germline loops: CDR1 LNHDA, CDR2 SQIVND (reference sequence). CDR3 sequence reads: CASSNSQNEKLFF. The CDR3 DNA reads TGTGCCAGTAGTAACAGCCAAAATGAAAAACTGTTTTTT.

The V gene is TRBV19, the J gene TRBJ1-3; D is uncertain. V gave up 5 bases and J gave up 2 bases, with 13 bases separating them. The CDR3 runs to 15 residues. Germline CDR1 and CDR2: LNHDA and SQIVND (reference sequence). The CDR3 sequence is CASSSRDPTGNTIYF. The CDR3 nucleotides read TGTGCCAGTAGTTCCCGGGATCCGACTGGAAACACCATATATTTT.

In its sample, this clone was seen once. The CDR3 loop reads CASTTAGDYEQYF. CDR3 DNA: TGTGCCAGCACTACGGCCGGGGACTACGAGCAGTACTTC. This chain uses TRBV6-5 with TRBJ2-7; D is possibly TRBD2 (5 bases). The CDR3 has 13 amino acids. Trimming left V 7 bases short and J 3 bases short, with 13 bases between. Germline CDR1 and CDR2: MNHEY and SVGAGI.

V and J are TRBV14 and TRBJ1-1; D is undetermined. Trimming left V 1 base short and J 2 bases short, with 5 bases between. The CDR3 length is 13 residues. CDR1 and CDR2 from the germline V gene are SGHDN and FVKESK. The CDR3 protein is CASSQGINTEAFF. In nucleotides, the CDR3 is TGTGCCAGCAGCCAAGGGATCAACACTGAAGCTTTCTTT.

The chain recombines TRBV28 with TRBJ1-6; D is possibly TRBD1 (5 bases). V shed 7 bases and J shed 10 bases, with 14 bases lying between them. The CDR3 consists of 13 residues. Germline CDR1 is MDHEN and CDR2 is SYDVKM. CDR3 in DNA: TGTGCCAGCAATCTCGGGACCGTCTCACCCCTCCACTTT. Amino acids: CASNLGTVSPLHF.

The chain carries TRBV30 and TRBJ1-5, with 9 nucleotides matching TRBD1. This CDR3 has 14 residues. Trimming cost V 3 bases and J 7 bases; bases outside gene matches: 7. The germline V gene encodes CDR1 GTSNPN and CDR2 SVGIG (reference sequence). The CDR3 sequence is CAWSDTGGGQPQHF. Here the CDR3 DNA reads TGTGCCTGGAGCGATACAGGGGGCGGGCAGCCCCAGCATTTT.